The clone carrying this TCR beta chain has just one count. The antigen is undetermined. The data are from a study of cytomegalovirus exposure and HLA in healthy donors. General study results and limits: Some segments of the V type, notably TRBV6-2 and TRBV6-3, were excluded as indistinguishable. Confirmation in vitro established that a few CMV-associated chains were specific for CMV antigens.

The germline V gene encodes CDR1 LGHNT and CDR2 FRNRAP. CDR3 length equals 14 residues. V was clipped by 1 base and J by 3 bases, with 4 bases between them. 13 Jbeta primers and 60 Vbeta primers were used for the PCR. Profiled with immunoSEQ multiplex PCR; TCRdb holds only in-frame clones, not every one. This sample yields approximately 200,000 clones, of which approximately 85% are seen a single time; approximately 1.5% belongs to the top ten. The sequencing sample was made of PBMCs. This clonotype originated in a girl aged 10 to 17 in good health and CMV-seropositive. The chain employs TRBV12-5 and TRBJ1-6, with D unresolved. The CDR3 nucleotides read TGTGCTAGTGGTTTGGCTTTCTATAATTCACCCCTCCACTTT. Its protein is CASGLAFYNSPLHF.